This TCR beta chain originates from a study of human T cells and chemical hapten exposure (dated by TCRdb to about 2021). At the level of the whole study: For sensitization, 2% DPC in acetone was applied to a 2 cm by 2 cm area of upper inner arm skin. Patients additionally received weekly therapeutic DPC doses to the scalp throughout the roughly 26-week study period. Patch testing was done on the upper back using Finn chambers containing 0.01% DPC, and results were scored after 6 days according to International Contact Dermatitis Research Group standards. Alopecia areata with under or over 50% scalp involvement, alopecia totalis and alopecia universalis were represented in the patient cohort, which was mostly female. Libraries were combined into a pool for sequencing, and differences in TCR yield between samples came mainly from small differences in library volumes within the pool. This study followed changes in the peripheral blood TCR repertoire in vivo during primary and secondary sensitization of alopecia patients to the hapten diphenylcyclopropenone (DPC). Blood was sampled from patients pre-sensitization (week 0) and at 2, 6 and about 24 weeks after DPC sensitization. Twenty-nine alopecia patients gave blood for TCR sequencing at one to four time points (pre-sensitization, 2, 6 and 24 weeks).

The time point label here, explained by the study, means: patch test 3, about 24 weeks after DPC sensitization. The sample's treatment or condition label is to be understood as: therapeutic diphenylcyclopropenone sensitization with weekly scalp DPC. At each patch-test visit, blood was drawn before the patch test was applied. Eligible patients were aged 18 to 70, diagnosed with alopecia, deemed suitable for DPC therapy, and excluded if pregnant. Unfractionated whole blood was collected in Tempus Blood RNA tubes, and total RNA was extracted from that blood. The CDR1 and CDR2 encoded by the germline V gene are SGHRS and YFSETQ. Ends trimmed: V by 7 bases, J by 7 bases; bases unmatched to a gene: 14. The CDR3 covers 14 residues, taking in both the cysteine and the phenylalanine. The sequence is cut down to CDR3 DNA, 42 bases in frame from base 1. Receptors were amplified or captured by RACE. TCRdb names NextSeq 500 as the instrument used. During library preparation, unique molecular identifiers were attached to individual cDNA molecules so that TCRs could be counted in a quantitative, reproducible way. Both TCR alpha and TCR beta chains were sequenced from each blood RNA sample. The published analysis was carried out like this. A median of about 87,000 TCRs per sample was observed, with a range of about 20,000 to 750,000. V, J and CDR3 annotation of the TCR reads was performed with the Decombinator software suite. For PS versus PT1 abundance plots, all samples were subsampled to the same number of TCRs (28,000). Expanded TCRs were defined as absent before sensitization and observed at least eight times at the 2-week time point. Starting from the raw public reads, TCRdb applied fastp trimming at Q25, assembled clones with MiXCR and retained in-frame beta chains. Each CDR3 protein gets just one entry, which takes the most common genes and DNA from the rows behind it. For this entry, the V and J calls and clone size follow TCRdb and not the study's own pipeline. The sample table shows more than 100,000 distinct CDR3 sequences, and roughly 10% are seen once. 2% to 2.5% of the sample is in the top ten clones.

To note about this clonotype: The specificity of this receptor is unknown. No base-level quality is on record; no much larger clone is a single base apart.

Broader findings and caveats from the paper: Patch test score was positively correlated with the number of PT1 expanded TCRs, with significance at thresholds 8, 16 and 32 but not at 4. Alopecia, a presumed autoimmune disease, was present in all patients, so the immune response of the patients might differ from that of healthy individuals. Compared with pre-sensitization or healthy control sets, expanded TCRs formed significantly more large CDR3 similarity clusters, which is consistent with antigen-driven responses. After repeated subsampling, changes were observed in the strength of the expansion versus patch-test correlation and in the threshold at which the correlation became significant. No change with DPC sensitization was found in the number of TCRs above 1 in 1000 frequency, and no evidence of global repertoire structure alterations was found.

The chain uses TRBV5-1 and TRBJ2-7, with TRBD1 identical over 7 junction bases. This sample comprised whole blood, obtained in connection with sensitization to the hapten diphenylcyclopropenone (DPC). This TCR was sampled from a woman aged 50 to 60 with alopecia areata. Some clones in this sample may be carry-over from other donors' samples. For the CDR3, the sequence is CASGLTGQDIEQYF. The nucleotide sequence is TGCGCCAGCGGATTAACCGGACAGGATATAGAGCAGTACTTC. Full variable domain (CDR3 extended with the reference TRBV5-1 and TRBJ2-7 proteins): KAGVTQTPRYLIKTRGQQVTLSCSPISGHRSVSWYQQTPGQGLQFLFEYFSETQRNKGNFPGRFSGRQFSNSRSEMNVSTLELGDSALYLCASGLTGQDIEQYFGPGTRLTVT.